The clone carrying this T cell receptor beta chain was observed many times. Antigen: not known. The CDR3 has 14 residues. Trimming shortened V by 2 bases and J by 9 bases, and 20 bases separated the two germline ends. Germline V CDR1 and CDR2: DFQATT, SNEGSKA (reference sequence). The sample is drawn from a study of T-cell reconstitution after alpha-beta-depleted transplantation in children. Notes on the study in general: Surviving thymic progenitors and recipient T cells were the source of high TCRbeta diversity at day 60 in some patients.

A TCRbeta library incorporating unique molecular identifiers was prepared. TCRdb used MiXCR to reprocess the PCR reads, holding one entry per CDR3 protein. The repertoire holds about 580,000 distinct CDR3 sequences, with 23% as singletons. The rearrangement joins TRBV20-1 to TRBJ2-7; D may be TRBD2 (5 bases). The sequencing here drew on PBMCs, mostly from graft donor cells, taken 360 days after TCRalphabeta/CD19-depleted stem cell transplant. The receptor was isolated from a boy younger than two who had a stem cell transplant for acute myeloid leukemia, so the T cells may come from the graft donor. The CDR3 loop is CSARSPLGNPGQYF. The CDR3 DNA sequence: TGCAGTGCTAGATCGCCACTAGGAAACCCCGGGCAGTACTTC.